The 20 T cell receptor beta chains listed next were all sequenced from one sample in a study of blood T cell repertoires in COVID-19. Produced via immunoSEQ multiplex PCR; TCRdb's table is partial and in-frame only. The data show 200,000 to 300,000 clones, over 75% seen once. Sequenced material: peripheral blood. The receptors were sampled from a human donor in a cohort sampled during active COVID-19.

DNA for the CDR3: TGTGCCAGCAGCCCAACACCGGAGCGGTACGAGCAGTACTTC. Residues: CASSPTPERYEQYF. The rearrangement joins TRBV5-4 to TRBJ2-7; D is possibly TRBD2 (5 bases). Germline values: CDR1 SGHNT, CDR2 YYREEE (reference sequence). Trimming cost V 4 bases and J 4 bases, with 15 bases left between them. This CDR3 spans 14 amino acids.

The chain recombines TRBV6-1 with TRBJ1-1, with 7 bases identical to TRBD1. Germline trimming cut 2 bases from V and 0 bases from J; bases unmatched to any gene: 9. In germline, CDR1 is MNHNS, CDR2 SASEGT. The CDR3 length is 17 residues. The CDR3 loop is CASSEQWAGGMNTEAFF. The DNA for the CDR3 is TGTGCCAGCAGTGAACAATGGGCAGGGGGGATGAACACTGAAGCTTTCTTT.

The genes are TRBV18 and TRBJ1-3; the D gene is possibly TRBD1 (5 bases). CDR1 and CDR2 from the germline V gene are KGHSH and LQKENI. This CDR3 region has 16 residues. V was trimmed by 3 bases and J by 0 bases, leaving 12 bases between them. The CDR3 region is CASSPRTMPSGNTIYF. The CDR3 DNA follows: TGTGCCAGCTCACCCCGGACAATGCCCTCTGGAAACACCATATATTTT.

V is TRBV5-3 and J is TRBJ1-3, with D tentatively TRBD1 (6 bases). TRBV5-3 is noted as an ORF with a role that remains uncertain. The CDR3 length is 17 residues. V was trimmed by 5 bases and J by 4 bases, leaving 22 bases between them. CDR3 bases: TGTGCCAGAAGTCCCACGGTAATAGGGGGAGCGGGAAACACCATATATTTT. Translation gives CARSPTVIGGAGNTIYF.

The rearrangement uses TRBV11-2 and TRBJ1-2; possible D gene TRBD1, 5 bases. The CDR3 is 15 residues long. Trimming removed 4 bases at V and 4 bases at J, with 16 bases between. Germline V CDR1 and CDR2: SGHAT, FQNNGV. CDR3 protein: CASSSVKGHTYGYTF. CDR3 DNA: TGTGCCAGCAGCTCCGTAAAAGGACACACCTATGGCTACACCTTC.

This sequence joins TRBV7-2 and TRBJ1-2, with 10 bases lining up with TRBD1. J gave up 4 bases and V 6 bases, and 11 bases lay outside the gene matches. The CDR3 totals 16 residues. Germline loops: CDR1 SGHTA, CDR2 FQGNSA. CDR3 nucleotides: TGTGCCAGCAGTTCTGCCGGGACAGGGGTGGTCTATGGCTACACCTTC. This sequence encodes CASSSAGTGVVYGYTF.

The J gene is TRBJ1-3, the V gene TRBV5-1; the D is unclear. The CDR3 is 15 amino acids. The germline CDR1 and CDR2 sequences are SGHRS and YFSETQ. V was shortened by 0 bases and J by 0 bases, with 7 bases between the two germline ends. CDR3 loop: CASSLERSSGNTIYF. As DNA, the CDR3 is TGCGCCAGCAGCTTGGAACGGAGCTCTGGAAACACCATATATTTT.

V gene TRBV7-8 combines with J gene TRBJ1-1; D is unresolved. V lost 3 bases and J 3 bases, leaving 11 bases between the germline ends. Germline V gene lookup returns CDR1 SGHVS and CDR2 FQNEAQ. The CDR3 totals 14 residues. This CDR3 is CASSLREGYTEAFF. The DNA for the CDR3 is TGTGCCAGCAGCTTGAGGGAAGGGTACACTGAAGCTTTCTTT.

This chain links TRBV2 with TRBJ1-1, with D possibly being TRBD1 (6 bases). This CDR3 contains 15 residues. CDR1 and CDR2 (germline): SNHLY, FYNNEI. V lost 7 bases and J lost 6, with 21 bases in between. The CDR3 protein is CASTPFGGQLAEAFF. CDR3 DNA: TGTGCCAGCACCCCTTTCGGGGGGCAACTCGCTGAAGCTTTCTTT.

This sequence joins TRBV25-1 and TRBJ2-7; 7 bases fit TRBD1. Germline CDR1 is MGHDK and CDR2 is SYGVNS. J gave up 3 bases and V 7 bases, and 15 bases lay outside the gene matches. This CDR3 spans 16 amino acids. The CDR3 here is CASTPLLSTGHYEQYF. The CDR3 DNA follows: TGTGCCAGCACCCCACTATTATCGACAGGGCACTACGAGCAGTACTTC.

The rearrangement uses TRBV6-5 and TRBJ2-7, with a tentative D call TRBD1 (6 bases). This CDR3 spans 15 amino acids. Trimming took 0 bases from V and 1 from J, leaving 10 bases between them. Germline V lookup: CDR1 MNHEY, CDR2 SVGAGI. The CDR3 is CASSYSSTGSYEQYF. The CDR3 DNA is TGTGCCAGCAGTTACTCGAGTACAGGGTCCTACGAGCAGTACTTC.

The chain carries TRBV30 and TRBJ1-4; 9 positions match TRBD1. CDR3 length equals 15 residues. The junction had 10 bases not matched to a gene; V was cut back by 3 bases and J by 8 bases. The germline V gene has CDR1 GTSNPN and CDR2 SVGIG (reference sequence). As DNA, the CDR3 is TGTGCCTGGAGCTGGGGGACAGGGAGTAAGGAAAAACTGTTTTTT. It yields the protein CAWSWGTGSKEKLFF. The entire variable domain, with the rest obtained from reference TRBV30 and TRBJ1-4, is as follows: SQTIHQWPATLVQPVGSPLSLECTVEGTSNPNLYWYRQAAGRGLQLLFYSVGIGQISSEVPQNLSASRPQDRQFILSSKKLLLSDSGFYLCAWSWGTGSKEKLFFGSGTQLSVL.

The rearrangement joins TRBV7-9 to TRBJ2-7, with 7 bases matching TRBD2. V shed 4 bases, J shed 3 bases, and the junction held 6 bases outside the gene matches. Germline assignment: CDR1 SEHNR and CDR2 FQNEAQ (reference sequence). The CDR3 totals 14 residues. The CDR3 nucleotides are TGTGCCAGCAGCTCCCGGGACTACCTCTACGAGCAGTACTTC. Amino acids: CASSSRDYLYEQYF.

The V call is TRBV5-6, the J call TRBJ2-3, with 9 bases matching TRBD1. Germline assignment: CDR1 SGHDT and CDR2 YYEEEE. Trimming cost V 4 bases and J 2 bases; bases outside gene matches: 5. This CDR3 region has 15 residues. The DNA of the CDR3 is TGTGCCAGCAGCCTCGGGACAGGGCCCACAGATACGCAGTATTTT. Translated, it gives CASSLGTGPTDTQYF.

V is TRBV19 and J is TRBJ1-1; perhaps TRBD1 as D (6 bases). CDR1 and CDR2 from the germline V gene are LNHDA and SQIVND (reference sequence). With 5 bases removed from V and 1 base from J, the gap between germline ends came to 17 bases. The CDR3 runs to 16 residues. CDR3 amino acids: CASSLGTLLPNTEAFF. The CDR3 nucleotides are TGTGCCAGTAGTCTGGGGACACTCCTACCGAACACTGAAGCTTTCTTT.

CDR3 loop: CASSDSRENEQFF. CDR3 bases: TGTGCCAGCAGTGACTCGAGGGAAAATGAGCAGTTCTTC. The chain carries TRBV6-4 and TRBJ2-1, with D perhaps matching TRBD2 (5 bases). The CDR3 sequence is 13 residues long. V lost 0 bases and J lost 7, with 7 bases in between. The germline gives CDR1 MRHNA, CDR2 SNTAGT.

V gene TRBV5-1 combines with J gene TRBJ2-7, with TRBD2 matching 9 bases. The CDR3 spans 14 residues. Trimming cost V 4 bases and J 6 bases; bases outside gene matches: 8. The V gene's germline CDR1 is SGHRS and CDR2 YFSETQ. This chain's CDR3 is CASSTSGTSLEQYF. In DNA, the CDR3 is TGCGCCAGCAGCACCTCCGGGACTAGCCTCGAGCAGTACTTC.

The chain couples TRBV18 to TRBJ1-2; D gene unclear. The CDR3 runs 14 residues. Trimming took off 1 base at V and 1 base at J, with 7 bases between the two ends. Germline V gives CDR1 KGHSH, CDR2 LQKENI. The CDR3 is CASSPQLNNYGYTF. The CDR3, as DNA: TGTGCCAGCTCACCACAGCTTAATAACTATGGCTACACCTTC. Based on the CDR3 plus reference TRBV18 and TRBJ1-2, the full variable domain is NAGVMQNPRHLVRRRGQEARLRCSPMKGHSHVYWYRQLPEEGLKFMVYLQKENIIDESGMPKERFSAEFPKEGPSILRIQQVVRGDSAAYFCASSPQLNNYGYTFGSGTRLTVV.

The V and J genes are TRBV18 and TRBJ2-5; D uncertain. The CDR3 has 13 residues. V was shortened by 3 bases and J by 4 bases, with 9 bases between the two germline ends. Germline V gene lookup returns CDR1 KGHSH and CDR2 LQKENI. For the CDR3, the DNA is TGTGCCAGCTCACCGGCTGTAATAGAGACCCAGTACTTC. Translating gives CASSPAVIETQYF.

This clone was counted a single time. The V and J genes are TRBV28 and TRBJ1-1, with D unclear. Germline V gene lookup returns CDR1 MDHEN and CDR2 SYDVKM. The CDR3 contains 12 residues. V was shortened by 5 bases and J by 8 bases, with 12 bases between the two germline ends. CDR3 amino acids: CASSPPNLEAFF. CDR3 nucleotides: TGTGCCAGCAGTCCCCCGAACCTAGAAGCTTTCTTT.